The present TCR beta chain was sequenced within a study of blood T cell repertoires in COVID-19. Study details: From T cells, B-cell-depleted T cells, or PBMCs came the material, which was cDNA or gDNA.

Libraries were prepared by immunoSEQ multiplex PCR; TCRdb keeps only in-frame clonotypes and omits some of them. The data show approximately 300,000 clones, over 75% seen once. This clonotype was sampled from a woman aged 30 to 39 who had recovered from COVID-19. The sample taken for sequencing was PBMCs or T cells enriched from blood (not recorded which).

This CDR3 is CASSWGQGSRQPQHF. The CDR3 region has the DNA TGTGCCAGCAGCTGGGGACAGGGGTCTAGGCAGCCCCAGCATTTT. The chain has TRBV7-2 and TRBJ1-5; 10 bases are shared with TRBD1. With 4 bases clipped from V and 7 bases from J, the junction kept 7 bases outside the gene matches. This CDR3 contains 15 residues. Germline loops: CDR1 SGHTA, CDR2 FQGNSA.